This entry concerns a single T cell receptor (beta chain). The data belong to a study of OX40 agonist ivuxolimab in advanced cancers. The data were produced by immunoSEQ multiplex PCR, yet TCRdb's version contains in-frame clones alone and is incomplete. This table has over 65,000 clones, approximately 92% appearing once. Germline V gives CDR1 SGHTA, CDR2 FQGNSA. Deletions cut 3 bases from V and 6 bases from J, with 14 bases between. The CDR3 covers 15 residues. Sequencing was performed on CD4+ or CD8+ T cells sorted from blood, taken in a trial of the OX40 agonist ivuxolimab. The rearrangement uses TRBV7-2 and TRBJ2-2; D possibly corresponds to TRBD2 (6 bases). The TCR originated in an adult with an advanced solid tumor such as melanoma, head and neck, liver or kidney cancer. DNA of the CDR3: TGTGCCAGCAGCTTGCAGGCCCCGGGGGCCGGGGAGCTGTTTTTT. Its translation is CASSLQAPGAGELFF.